Given below is one T cell receptor beta chain in context. Its cognate antigen is unknown. CDR3 length equals 16 residues. Germline CDR1 MNHNS, CDR2 SASEGT. V trimming: 4 bases; J trimming: 2 bases; junction bases outside the gene matches: 8. These data originate in a study of cytomegalovirus exposure and HLA in healthy donors. The PCR contained 60 Vbeta and 13 Jbeta primers. Assay used: immunoSEQ multiplex PCR; TCRdb lists only in-frame clones, some missing. The sample carries just over 150,000 clones, under 80% recorded once. Study conclusions and caveats: Rarity characterized most TCR sequences, yet some public TCRs appeared in many donors. Later analysis demonstrated an association between a missense DCLRE1C variant and TCR beta V- and J-gene trimming. In a later analysis, HLA-associated TCR beta chains were more clonally expanded than equally common others.

Everyone who donated was a healthy bone marrow donor. The chain uses TRBV6-1 and TRBJ2-1, with 7 positions matching TRBD1. The sequencing input was PBMCs. This clonotype was obtained from a female donor in good health and CMV-seronegative. CDR3 in amino acids: CASSAEAGQAYNEQFF. The DNA of the CDR3 is TGTGCCAGCAGTGCCGAGGCAGGACAGGCCTACAATGAGCAGTTCTTC.